This T cell receptor beta chain was captured by sequencing in a study of T cell repertoires in cytomegalovirus infection (dated by TCRdb to between 2018 and 2021). With regard to the full study: The HLA type of each donor mattered for the analysis, because public TCR beta signatures pointed to carriage of CMV infection along with the matching HLA type. Study-wide conclusions, independent of this receptor: The ex vivo response was dominated by HLA-C-restricted CMV-specific TCR beta clonotypes, which also provided the single most frequent clonotype in two of eight donors. Carriers of CMV infection plus the relevant HLA type were discriminated by the cumulative frequency of public TCR beta family members in the study cohort and in an independent roughly 340-donor cohort.

Sequencing relied on an Illumina HiSeq 1500. TCRdb redid the processing of the public reads, applying fastp at Q25 and MiXCR, and retained in-frame beta chains. Rows are unified per CDR3 protein, each entry keeping the most common DNA and genes. Here the sample has 250,000 or so distinct CDR3 sequences; more than 15% occur a single time. Around 43% of the sample is taken by the ten largest. As for this clonotype: Its target antigen remains unknown. Nothing much larger sits one base from this clone, and base qualities are not available.

This TCR was sampled from a human donor in good health (CMV status not recorded). Some clones in this sample may be carry-over from other donors' samples. The material sequenced was CD8+ T cells from PBMCs.

For the CDR3, the sequence is CASSEGSSTDTQYF. The DNA is TGTGCCAGCAGTGAAGGGTCAAGCACAGATACGCAGTATTTT. This chain joins TRBV2 to TRBJ2-3; the D gene is unclear. V is reduced by 1 base and J by 0 bases, leaving a spacing of 5 bases between them. Counted from cysteine to phenylalanine, this CDR3 has 14 amino acids. The retained sequence is limited to the CDR3, 42 bases, with the frame set at the first base. CDR1 and CDR2 are read off the germline V gene as SNHLY and FYNNEI.